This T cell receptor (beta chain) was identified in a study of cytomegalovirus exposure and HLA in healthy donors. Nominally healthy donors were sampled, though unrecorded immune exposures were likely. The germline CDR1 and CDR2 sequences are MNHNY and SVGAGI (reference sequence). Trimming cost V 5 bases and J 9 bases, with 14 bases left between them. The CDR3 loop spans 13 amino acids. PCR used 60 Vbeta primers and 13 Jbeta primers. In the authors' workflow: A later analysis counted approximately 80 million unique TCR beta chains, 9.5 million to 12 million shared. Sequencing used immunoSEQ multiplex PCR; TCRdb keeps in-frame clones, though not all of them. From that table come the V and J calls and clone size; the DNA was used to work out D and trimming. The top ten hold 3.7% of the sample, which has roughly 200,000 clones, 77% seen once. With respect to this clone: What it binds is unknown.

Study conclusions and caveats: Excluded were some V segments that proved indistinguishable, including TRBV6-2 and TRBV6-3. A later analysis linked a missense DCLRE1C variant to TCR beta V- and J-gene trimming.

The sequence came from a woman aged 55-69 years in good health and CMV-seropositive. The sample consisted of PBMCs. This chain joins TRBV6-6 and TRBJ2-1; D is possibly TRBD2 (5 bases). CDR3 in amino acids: CASSEKIGGEQFF. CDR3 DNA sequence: TGTGCCAGCAGTGAGAAAATTGGAGGTGAGCAGTTCTTC.